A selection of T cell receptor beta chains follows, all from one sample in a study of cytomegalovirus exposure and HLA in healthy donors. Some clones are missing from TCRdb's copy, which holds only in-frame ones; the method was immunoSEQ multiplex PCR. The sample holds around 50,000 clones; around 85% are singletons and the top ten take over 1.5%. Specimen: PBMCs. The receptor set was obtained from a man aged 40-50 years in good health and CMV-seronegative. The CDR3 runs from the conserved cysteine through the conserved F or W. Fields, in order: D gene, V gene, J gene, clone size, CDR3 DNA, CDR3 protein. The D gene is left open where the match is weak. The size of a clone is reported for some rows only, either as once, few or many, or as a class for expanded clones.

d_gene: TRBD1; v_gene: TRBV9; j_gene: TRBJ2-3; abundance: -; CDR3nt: TGTGCCAGCAGTAGGGGACAGGGGGCCCAAGATACGCAGTATTTT; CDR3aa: CASSRGQGAQDTQYF
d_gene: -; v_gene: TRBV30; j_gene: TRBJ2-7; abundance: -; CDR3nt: TGTGCCTGGACCCAGGGCTATTCCTACGAGCAGTACTTC; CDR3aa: CAWTQGYSYEQYF
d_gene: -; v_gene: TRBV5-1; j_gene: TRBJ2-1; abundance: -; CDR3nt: TGCGCCAGCAGCTATAGAAATGAGCAGTTCTTC; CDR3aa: CASSYRNEQFF
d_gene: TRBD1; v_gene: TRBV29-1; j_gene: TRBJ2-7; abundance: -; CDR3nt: TGCAGCGTTGCCGGGACAGGGGGCTGGGTACCCGGCGAGCAGTACTTC; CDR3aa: CSVAGTGGWVPGEQYF
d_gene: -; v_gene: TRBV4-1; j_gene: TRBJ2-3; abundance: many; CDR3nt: TGCGCCAGCAGCCGAGGTATACAGGCAGATACGCAGTATTTT; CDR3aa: CASSRGIQADTQYF
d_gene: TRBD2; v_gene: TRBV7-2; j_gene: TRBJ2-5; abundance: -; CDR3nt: TGTGCCAGCAGCTCGGACGGGCGGGGGGTATACGGGGAGACCCAGTACTTC; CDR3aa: CASSSDGRGVYGETQYF
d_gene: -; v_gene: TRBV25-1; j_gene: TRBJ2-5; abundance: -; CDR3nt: TGTGCCAGCAGTGGGAGACACCAAGAGACCCAGTACTTC; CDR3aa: CASSGRHQETQYF
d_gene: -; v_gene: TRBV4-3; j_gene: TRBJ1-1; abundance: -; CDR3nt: TGCGCCAGCAGCCAAGTGGCCACAGAGAACACTGAAGCTTTCTTT; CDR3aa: CASSQVATENTEAFF
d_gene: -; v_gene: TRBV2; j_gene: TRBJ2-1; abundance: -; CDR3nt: TGTGCCAGCACGGGGGCGGGGGTTGAGAATGAGCAGTTCTTC; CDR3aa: CASTGAGVENEQFF
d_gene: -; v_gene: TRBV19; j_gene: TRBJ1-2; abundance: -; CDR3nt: TGTGCCAGCGGAGACTATGGCTACACCTTC; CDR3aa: CASGDYGYTF
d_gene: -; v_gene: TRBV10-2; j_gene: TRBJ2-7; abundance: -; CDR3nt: TGCGCCAGCAGTCCTAACCGCCCAGGGGACCCCTACGAGCAGTACTTC; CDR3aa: CASSPNRPGDPYEQYF
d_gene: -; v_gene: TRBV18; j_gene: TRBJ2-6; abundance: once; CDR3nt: TGTGCCAGCTTCGAACAGCCCTCTGGGGCCAACGTCCTGACTTTC; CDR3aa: CASFEQPSGANVLTF
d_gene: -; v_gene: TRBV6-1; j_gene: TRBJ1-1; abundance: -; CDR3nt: TGTGCCAGCAGACGACAGACGAACACTGAAGCTTTCTTT; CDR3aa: CASRRQTNTEAFF
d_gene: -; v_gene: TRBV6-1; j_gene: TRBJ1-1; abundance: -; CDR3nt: TGTGCCAGCAGTGAACTTGCGCACACTGAAGCTTTCTTT; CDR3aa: CASSELAHTEAFF
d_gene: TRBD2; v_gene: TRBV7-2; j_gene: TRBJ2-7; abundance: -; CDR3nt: TGTGCCAGCAGCGAGCGGGGTTTAGGGGAGCAGTACTTC; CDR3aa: CASSERGLGEQYF
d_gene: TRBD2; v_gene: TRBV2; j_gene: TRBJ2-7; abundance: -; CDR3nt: TGTGCCAGCAGTCCCATTAGCGGGGGTACCACCTACGAGCAGTACTTC; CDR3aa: CASSPISGGTTYEQYF
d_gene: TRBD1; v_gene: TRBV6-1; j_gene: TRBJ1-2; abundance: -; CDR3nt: TGTGCCAGCAGGAATACGGGACAGGGGGTTATTGGCTACACCTTC; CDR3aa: CASRNTGQGVIGYTF
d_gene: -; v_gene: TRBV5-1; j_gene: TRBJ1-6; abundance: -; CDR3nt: TGCGCCAGCAGCTTGGTACAGAATTCACCCCTCCACTTT; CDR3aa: CASSLVQNSPLHF
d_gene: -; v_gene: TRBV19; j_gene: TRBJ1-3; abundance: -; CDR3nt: TGTGCCAGTAGTATCCTCGCAGAAACGCACTCTGGAAACACCATATATTTT; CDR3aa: CASSILAETHSGNTIYF
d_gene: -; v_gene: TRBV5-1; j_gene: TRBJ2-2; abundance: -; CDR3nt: TGCGCCAGCAGCTCGAAGACTAGTCGGGCGAACACCGGGGAGCTGTTTTTT; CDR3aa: CASSSKTSRANTGELFF
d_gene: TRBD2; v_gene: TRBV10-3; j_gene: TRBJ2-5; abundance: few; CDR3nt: TGTGCCACCTCCCCGGCCCTAGCGGGGGGGCAAGAGACCCAGTACTTC; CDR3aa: CATSPALAGGQETQYF
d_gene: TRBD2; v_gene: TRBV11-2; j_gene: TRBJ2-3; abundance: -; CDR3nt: TGTGCCAGCAGCTCCCAAACGGGACTAGCGTTAGATACGCAGTATTTT; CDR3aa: CASSSQTGLALDTQYF
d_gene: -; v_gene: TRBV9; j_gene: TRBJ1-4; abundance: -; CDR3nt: TGTGCCAGCAGCGTAGACAGGACGAGGGAAAAACTGTTTTTT; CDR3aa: CASSVDRTREKLFF
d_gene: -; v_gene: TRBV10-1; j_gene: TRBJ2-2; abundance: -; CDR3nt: TGCGCCAGCAGTAATCCTGGGCGCCCCGGGGAGCTGTTTTTT; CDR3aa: CASSNPGRPGELFF
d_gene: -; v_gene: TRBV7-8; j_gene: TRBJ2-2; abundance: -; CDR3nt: TGTGCCAGCAGCTTAGTTCGGGGCACCGGGGAGCTGTTTTTT; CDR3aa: CASSLVRGTGELFF
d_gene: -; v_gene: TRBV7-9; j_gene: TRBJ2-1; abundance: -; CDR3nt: TGTGCCAGCAGCTTAGCGAACCAGGGTATGCATGAGCAGTTCTTC; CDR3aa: CASSLANQGMHEQFF
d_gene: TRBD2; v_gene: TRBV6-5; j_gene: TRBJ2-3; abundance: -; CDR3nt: TGTGCCAGCAGTTACGGGCTAGCGGGGGACACAGATACGCAGTATTTT; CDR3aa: CASSYGLAGDTDTQYF
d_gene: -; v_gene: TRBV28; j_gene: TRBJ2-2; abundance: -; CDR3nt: TGTGCCAGCAGCTTCGGTCTCACCGGGGAGCTGTTTTTT; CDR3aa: CASSFGLTGELFF
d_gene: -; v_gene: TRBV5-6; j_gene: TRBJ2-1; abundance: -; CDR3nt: TGTGCCAGCAGCTTGTATCCACAGGGTGAGGGTGAGCAGTTCTTC; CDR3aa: CASSLYPQGEGEQFF
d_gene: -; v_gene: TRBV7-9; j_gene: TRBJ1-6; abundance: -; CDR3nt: TGTGCCAGCAGCTTAGCCCAGGGCCTGGGTTCACCCCTCCACTTT; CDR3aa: CASSLAQGLGSPLHF
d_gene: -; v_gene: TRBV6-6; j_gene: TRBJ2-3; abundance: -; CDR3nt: TGTGCCAGCAGACACACAGATACGCAGTATTTT; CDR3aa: CASRHTDTQYF
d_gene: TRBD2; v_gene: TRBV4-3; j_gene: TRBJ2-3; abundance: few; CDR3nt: TGCGCCAGCAGCCAGTGGGGGGAGGGGCCCAGCACAGATACGCAGTATTTT; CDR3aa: CASSQWGEGPSTDTQYF
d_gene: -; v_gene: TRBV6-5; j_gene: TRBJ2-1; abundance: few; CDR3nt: TGTGCCAGCACCCCAGGACAGCTTCGATACAATGAGCAGTTCTTC; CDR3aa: CASTPGQLRYNEQFF
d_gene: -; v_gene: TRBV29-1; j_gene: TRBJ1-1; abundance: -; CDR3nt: TGCAGCGTTGAAGATCTTACGGGAGACACTGAAGCTTTCTTT; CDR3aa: CSVEDLTGDTEAFF
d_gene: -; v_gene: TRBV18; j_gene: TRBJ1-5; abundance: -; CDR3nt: TGTGCCAGCTCACCAGGGGTTGGGGCGCGCAATCAGCCCCAGCATTTT; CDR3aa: CASSPGVGARNQPQHF
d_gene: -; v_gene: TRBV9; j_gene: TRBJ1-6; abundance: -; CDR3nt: TGTGCCAGCAGCCCGTACAGTAATTCACCCCTCCACTTT; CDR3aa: CASSPYSNSPLHF
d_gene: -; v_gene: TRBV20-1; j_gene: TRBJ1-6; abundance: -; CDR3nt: TGCAGTGCTAGGACAGGAGGACCCCTCCACTTT; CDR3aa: CSARTGGPLHF
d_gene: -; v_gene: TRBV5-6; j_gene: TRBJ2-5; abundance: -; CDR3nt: TGTGCCAGCAGCCTACGGACAGTCCAAGAGACCCAGTACTTC; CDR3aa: CASSLRTVQETQYF
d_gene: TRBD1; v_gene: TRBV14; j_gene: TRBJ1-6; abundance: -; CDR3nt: TGTGCCAGCAGCCAAGGGGGACAGGATAATTCACCCCTCCACTTT; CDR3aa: CASSQGGQDNSPLHF
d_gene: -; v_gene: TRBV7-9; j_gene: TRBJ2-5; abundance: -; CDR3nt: TGTGCCAGCAGCTTACTTCGACAGTTACAAGAGACCCAGTACTTC; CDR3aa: CASSLLRQLQETQYF
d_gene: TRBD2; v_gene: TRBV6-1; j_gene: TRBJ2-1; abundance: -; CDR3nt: TGTGCCAGCAGTGAAGCTACCAGCGGGGGGGCCTTTGAGCAGTTCTTC; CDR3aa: CASSEATSGGAFEQFF
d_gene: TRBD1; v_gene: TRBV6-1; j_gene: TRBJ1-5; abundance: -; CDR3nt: TGTGCCAGCAGTGAAAGGGGGCAGACAGGGGGCGTCGGTGGCAATCAGCCCCAGCATTTT; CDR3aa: CASSERGQTGGVGGNQPQHF
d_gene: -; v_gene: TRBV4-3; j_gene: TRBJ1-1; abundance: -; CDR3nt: TGCGCCAGCAGCCAACTGATTGGGGGGTGGACTGAAGCTTTCTTT; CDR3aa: CASSQLIGGWTEAFF
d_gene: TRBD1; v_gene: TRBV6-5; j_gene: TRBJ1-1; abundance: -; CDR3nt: TGTGCCAGCAGTGACCGGGACAGGGGCACTGAAGCTTTCTTT; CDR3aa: CASSDRDRGTEAFF
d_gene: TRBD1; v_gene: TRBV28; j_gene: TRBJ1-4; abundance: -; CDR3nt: TGTGCCAGCAGAGGACAGGGGGCTGCTAATGAAAAACTGTTTTTT; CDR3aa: CASRGQGAANEKLFF
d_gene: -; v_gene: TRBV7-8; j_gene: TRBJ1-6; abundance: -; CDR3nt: TGTGCCAGCAGCTTAGGAAGCCTGGGGGCCAAATCACCCCTCCACTTT; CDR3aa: CASSLGSLGAKSPLHF
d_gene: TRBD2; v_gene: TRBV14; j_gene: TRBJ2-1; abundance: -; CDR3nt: TGTGCCAGCAGCCAAGTAGGAGCGGGGGTTTCCTACAATGAGCAGTTCTTC; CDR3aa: CASSQVGAGVSYNEQFF
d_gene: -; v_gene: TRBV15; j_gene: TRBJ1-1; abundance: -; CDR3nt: TGTGCCACCAGCAGAGGGGGCAGACCGAACACTGAAGCTTTCTTT; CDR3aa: CATSRGGRPNTEAFF
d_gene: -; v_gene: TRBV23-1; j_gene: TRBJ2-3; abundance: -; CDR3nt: TGCGCCAGCAGTCTGGACCTCGGGACTTCCTGCACAGATACGCAGTATTTT; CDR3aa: CASSLDLGTSCTDTQYF
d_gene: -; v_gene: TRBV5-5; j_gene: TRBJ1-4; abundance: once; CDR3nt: TGTGCCAGCAGCGTGCAGGGTGCAACTAATGAAAAACTGTTTTTT; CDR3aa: CASSVQGATNEKLFF